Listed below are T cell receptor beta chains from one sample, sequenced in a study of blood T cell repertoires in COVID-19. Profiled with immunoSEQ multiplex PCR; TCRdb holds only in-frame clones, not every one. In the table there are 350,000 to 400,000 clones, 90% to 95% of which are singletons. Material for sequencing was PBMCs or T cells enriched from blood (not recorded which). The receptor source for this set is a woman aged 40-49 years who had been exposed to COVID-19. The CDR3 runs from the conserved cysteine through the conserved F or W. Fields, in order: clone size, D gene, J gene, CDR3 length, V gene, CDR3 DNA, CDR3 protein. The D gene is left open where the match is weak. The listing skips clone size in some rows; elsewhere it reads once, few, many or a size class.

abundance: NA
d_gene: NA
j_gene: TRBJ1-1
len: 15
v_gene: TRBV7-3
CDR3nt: TGTGCCAGCAGCCCCACTACGGGGGGGGCCACTGAAGCTTTCTTT
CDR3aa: CASSPTTGGATEAFF

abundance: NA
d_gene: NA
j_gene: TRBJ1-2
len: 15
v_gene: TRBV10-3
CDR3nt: TGTGCCATCAGTGCGGGGGTCCCGGGAAACTATGGCTACACCTTC
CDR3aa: CAISAGVPGNYGYTF

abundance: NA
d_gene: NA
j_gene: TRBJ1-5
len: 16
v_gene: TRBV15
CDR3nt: TGTGCCACCAGCCGGCGGGCGAGGGGGAGCAATCAGCCCCAGCATTTT
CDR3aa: CATSRRARGSNQPQHF

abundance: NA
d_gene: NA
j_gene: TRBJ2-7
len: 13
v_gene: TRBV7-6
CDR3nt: TGTGCCAGCAGCTCCCGGGTACTGGCCGAGCAGTACTTC
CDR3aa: CASSSRVLAEQYF

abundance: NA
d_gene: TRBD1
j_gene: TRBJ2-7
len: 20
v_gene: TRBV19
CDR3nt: TGTGCCAGTAGTCCCCTCCCAGGACAGGATAACAAAGGAAGCTCCTACGAGCAGTACTTC
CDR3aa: CASSPLPGQDNKGSSYEQYF

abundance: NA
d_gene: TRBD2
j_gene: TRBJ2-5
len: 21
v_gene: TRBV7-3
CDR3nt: TGTGCCAGCAGCTTAAACGTCGGGACTAGCGGGGGGCCAACCCCCCAAGAGACCCAGTACTTC
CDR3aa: CASSLNVGTSGGPTPQETQYF

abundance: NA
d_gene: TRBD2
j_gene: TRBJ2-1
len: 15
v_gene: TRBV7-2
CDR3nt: TGTGCCAGCAGCAAAGGGGGGACTAGCGTTTCTGAGCAGTTCTTC
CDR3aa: CASSKGGTSVSEQFF

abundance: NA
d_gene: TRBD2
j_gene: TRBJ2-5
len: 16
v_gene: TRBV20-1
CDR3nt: TGCAGTGCTAGTCCTCCTAGCGGGGGGGCGATAGAGACCCAGTACTTC
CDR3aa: CSASPPSGGAIETQYF

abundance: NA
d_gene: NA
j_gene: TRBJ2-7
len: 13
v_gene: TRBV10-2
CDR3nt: TGCGCCAGCAGTACGACTAGACTCTACGAGCAGTACTTC
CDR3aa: CASSTTRLYEQYF

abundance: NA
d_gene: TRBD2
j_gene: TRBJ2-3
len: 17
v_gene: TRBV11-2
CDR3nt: TGTGCCAGCAGCTTAGGATCGAGCGGGGGGGTTGTAGATACGCAGTATTTT
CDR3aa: CASSLGSSGGVVDTQYF

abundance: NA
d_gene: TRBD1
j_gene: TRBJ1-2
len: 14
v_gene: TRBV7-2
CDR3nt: TGTGCCAGCAGCTCGGACAGGTCGGTCTATGGCTACACCTTC
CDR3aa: CASSSDRSVYGYTF

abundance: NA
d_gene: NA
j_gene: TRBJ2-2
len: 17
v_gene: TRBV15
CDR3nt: TGTGCCACCAGCAGATCCGGACAAGTCATTAACACCGGGGAGCTGTTTTTT
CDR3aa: CATSRSGQVINTGELFF

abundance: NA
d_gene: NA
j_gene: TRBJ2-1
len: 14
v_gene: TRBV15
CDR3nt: TGTGCCACCAGCAGAGTAGGGGGATATAATGAGCAGTTCTTC
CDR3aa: CATSRVGGYNEQFF

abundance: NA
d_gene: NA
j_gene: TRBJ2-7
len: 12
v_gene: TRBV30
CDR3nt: TGTGCCTGGAGTGGGGCCACAAGTGAGCAGTACTTC
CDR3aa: CAWSGATSEQYF

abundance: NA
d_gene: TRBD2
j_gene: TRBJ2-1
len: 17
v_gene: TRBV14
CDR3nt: TGTGCCAGCAGCCAAGATCGGGCGGGAGGGCACAGGGGTGAGCAGTTCTTC
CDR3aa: CASSQDRAGGHRGEQFF

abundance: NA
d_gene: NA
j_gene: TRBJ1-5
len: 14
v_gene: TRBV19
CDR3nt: TGTGCCAGTAGTATCTACAGTTACAATCAGCCCCAGCATTTT
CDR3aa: CASSIYSYNQPQHF

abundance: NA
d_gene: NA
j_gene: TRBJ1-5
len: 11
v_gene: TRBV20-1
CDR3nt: TGCAGTGCGAGCGAGGGTAGGGCCCAGCATTTT
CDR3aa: CSASEGRAQHF

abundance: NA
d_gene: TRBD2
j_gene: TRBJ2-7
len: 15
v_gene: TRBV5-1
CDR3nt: TGCGCCAGCAGCTTGGCCGGGCGGGGGGCCTACGAGCAGTACTTC
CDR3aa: CASSLAGRGAYEQYF

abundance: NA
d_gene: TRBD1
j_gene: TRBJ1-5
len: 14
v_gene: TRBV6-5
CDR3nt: TGTGCCACCAAACCGGGACAGGGGAATCAGCCCCAGCATTTT
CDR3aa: CATKPGQGNQPQHF

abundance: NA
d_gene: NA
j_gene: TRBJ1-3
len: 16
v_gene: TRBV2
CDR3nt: TGTGCCAGCAGCCCGCAATACCGGGACTCTGGAAACACCATATATTTT
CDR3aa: CASSPQYRDSGNTIYF

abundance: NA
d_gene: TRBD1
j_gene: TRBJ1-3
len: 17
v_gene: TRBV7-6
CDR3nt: TGTGCCAGCAGCTTAAAAAGGGACAGGGGGTCCGGAAACACCATATATTTT
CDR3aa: CASSLKRDRGSGNTIYF

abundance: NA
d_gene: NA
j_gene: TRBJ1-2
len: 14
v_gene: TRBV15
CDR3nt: TGTGCCACCAGGTCCAGGGATTCTAACTATGGCTACACCTTC
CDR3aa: CATRSRDSNYGYTF

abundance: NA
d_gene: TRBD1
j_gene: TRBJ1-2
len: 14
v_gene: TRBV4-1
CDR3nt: TGCGCCAGCAGCCTTCCGGGACAGAAATATGGCTACACCTTC
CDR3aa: CASSLPGQKYGYTF

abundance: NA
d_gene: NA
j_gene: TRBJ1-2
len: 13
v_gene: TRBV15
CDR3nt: TGTGCCACCAGCCAGGGCGTTAACTATGGCTACACCTTC
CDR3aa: CATSQGVNYGYTF

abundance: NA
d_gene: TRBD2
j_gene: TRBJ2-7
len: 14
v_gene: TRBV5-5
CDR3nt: TGTGCCAGTCGACTAGCGGGGGGAACCTACGAGCAGTACTTC
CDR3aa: CASRLAGGTYEQYF

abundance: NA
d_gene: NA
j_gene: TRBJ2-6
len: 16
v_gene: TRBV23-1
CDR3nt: TGCGCCAACACCCGGCAGGGAAGCCCTGGGGCCAACGTCCTGACTTTC
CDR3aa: CANTRQGSPGANVLTF

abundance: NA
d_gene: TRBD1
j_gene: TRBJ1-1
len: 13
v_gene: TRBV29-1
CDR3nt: TGCAGCGCCAGGGGGTCCGTGAACACTGAAGCTTTCTTT
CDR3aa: CSARGSVNTEAFF

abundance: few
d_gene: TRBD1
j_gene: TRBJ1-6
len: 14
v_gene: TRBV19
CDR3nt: TGTGCCAGTAGTTCTGGACAGGGAAGATCACCCCTCCACTTT
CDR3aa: CASSSGQGRSPLHF

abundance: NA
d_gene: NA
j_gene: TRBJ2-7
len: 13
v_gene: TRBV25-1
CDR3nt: TGTGCCAGCACTCCGAGCACCTACTACGAGCAGTACTTC
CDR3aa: CASTPSTYYEQYF

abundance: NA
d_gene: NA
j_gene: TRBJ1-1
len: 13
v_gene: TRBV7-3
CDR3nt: TGTGCCAGCAGCTTTGGGGGGGCCACTGAAGCTTTCTTT
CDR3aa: CASSFGGATEAFF

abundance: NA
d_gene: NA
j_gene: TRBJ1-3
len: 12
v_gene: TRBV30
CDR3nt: TGTGCCTGGAGTGATGGGGAGCTCCCCATATATTTT
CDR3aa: CAWSDGELPIYF

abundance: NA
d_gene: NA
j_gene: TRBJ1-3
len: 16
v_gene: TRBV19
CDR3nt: TGTGCCAGTAGTATCTATGGCGGGGACTCTGGAAACACCATATATTTT
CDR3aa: CASSIYGGDSGNTIYF

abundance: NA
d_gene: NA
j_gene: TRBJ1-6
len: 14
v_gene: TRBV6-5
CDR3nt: TGTGCCAGCAGTTCCGACAGATTTAATTCACCCCTCCACTTT
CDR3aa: CASSSDRFNSPLHF

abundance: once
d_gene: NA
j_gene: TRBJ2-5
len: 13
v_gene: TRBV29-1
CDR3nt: TGCAGCGTTTGTCCCGCAGGGCAAGAGACCCAGTACTTC
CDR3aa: CSVCPAGQETQYF

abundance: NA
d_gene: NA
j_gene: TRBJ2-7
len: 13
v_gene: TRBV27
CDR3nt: TGTGCCAGCGCCTGGACAGCCGCCTACGAGCAGTACTTC
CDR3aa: CASAWTAAYEQYF

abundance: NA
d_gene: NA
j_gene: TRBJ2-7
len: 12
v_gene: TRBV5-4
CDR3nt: TGTGCCAGCAGCTTGGGCGCCTACGAGCAGTACTTC
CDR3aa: CASSLGAYEQYF

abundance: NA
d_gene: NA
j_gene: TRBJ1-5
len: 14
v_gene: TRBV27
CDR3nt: TGTGCCAGCAGTTTGGACGGGGGCAATCAGCCCCAGCATTTT
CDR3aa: CASSLDGGNQPQHF

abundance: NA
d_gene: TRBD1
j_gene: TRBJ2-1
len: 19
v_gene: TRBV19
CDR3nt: TGTGCCAGTAGTATAGAAGGGACAGGGGGCGCGGTGTGGACGAGTAAACAGTTCTTC
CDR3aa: CASSIEGTGGAVWTSKQFF

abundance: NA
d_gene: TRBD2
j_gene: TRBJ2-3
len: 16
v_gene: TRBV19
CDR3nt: TGTGCCAGTAGTTCCCCCGGACTAGACCGCACAGATACGCAGTATTTT
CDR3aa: CASSSPGLDRTDTQYF

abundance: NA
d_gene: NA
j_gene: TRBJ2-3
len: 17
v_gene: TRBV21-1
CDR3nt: TGTGCCAGCAGCAGGAGGGACAGGGCACCTAGCACAGATACGCAGTATTTT
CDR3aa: CASSRRDRAPSTDTQYF

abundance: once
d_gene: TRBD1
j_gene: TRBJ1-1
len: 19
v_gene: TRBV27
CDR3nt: TGTGCCAGCAGTACGCTGTCCCGGGACAGGGGGCCGGTGAACACTGAAGCTTTCTTT
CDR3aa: CASSTLSRDRGPVNTEAFF

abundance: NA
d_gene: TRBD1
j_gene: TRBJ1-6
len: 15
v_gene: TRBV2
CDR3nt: TGTGCCAGCAGAGACCGGGACAGCCTTAATTCACCCCTCCACTTT
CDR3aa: CASRDRDSLNSPLHF

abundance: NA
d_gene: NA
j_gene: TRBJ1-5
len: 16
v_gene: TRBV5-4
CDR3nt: TGTGCCAAAAGGACAGCCTGGGGTACGGGCAATCAGCCCCAGCATTTT
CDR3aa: CAKRTAWGTGNQPQHF

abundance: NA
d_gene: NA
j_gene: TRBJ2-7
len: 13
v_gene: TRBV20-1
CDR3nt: TGCAGTGCTAGTAGCGCCCAAACCTACGAGCAGTACTTC
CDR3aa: CSASSAQTYEQYF

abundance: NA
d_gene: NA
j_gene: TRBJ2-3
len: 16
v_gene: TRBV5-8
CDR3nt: TGTGCCAGCAGCTTGGGAGGAGGGACAGTCACAGATACGCAGTATTTT
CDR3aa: CASSLGGGTVTDTQYF

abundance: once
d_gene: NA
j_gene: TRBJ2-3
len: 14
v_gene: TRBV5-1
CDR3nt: TGCGCCAGCAGCTTGGGGGGAGGCACAGATACGCAGTATTTT
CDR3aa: CASSLGGGTDTQYF

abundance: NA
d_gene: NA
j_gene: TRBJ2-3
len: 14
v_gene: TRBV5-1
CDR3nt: TGCGCCAGCAGCCCTGGGCCGAGCACAGATACGCAGTATTTT
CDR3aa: CASSPGPSTDTQYF

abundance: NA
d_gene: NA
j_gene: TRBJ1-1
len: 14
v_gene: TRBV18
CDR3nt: TGTGCCAGCTCACCACGACAAGGGGACACTGAAGCTTTCTTT
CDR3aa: CASSPRQGDTEAFF

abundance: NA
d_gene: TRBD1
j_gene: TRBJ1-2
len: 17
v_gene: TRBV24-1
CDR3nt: TGTGCCACCAGTGCGCGGGGACAGGGAGAAAAGGGCTATGGCTACACCTTC
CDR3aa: CATSARGQGEKGYGYTF